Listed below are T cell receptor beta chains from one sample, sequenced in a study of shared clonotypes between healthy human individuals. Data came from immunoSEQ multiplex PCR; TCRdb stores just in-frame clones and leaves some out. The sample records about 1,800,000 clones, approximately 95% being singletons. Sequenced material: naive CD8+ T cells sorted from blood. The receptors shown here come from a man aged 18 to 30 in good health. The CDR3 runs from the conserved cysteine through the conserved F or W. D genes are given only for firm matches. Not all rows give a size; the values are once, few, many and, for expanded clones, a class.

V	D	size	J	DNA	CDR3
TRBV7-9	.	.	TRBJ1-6	TGTGCCAGCAGACAGACAGGAATTGATTCACCCCTCCACTTT	CASRQTGIDSPLHF
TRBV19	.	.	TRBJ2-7	TGTGCCAGTAGTGGTCGATTAGGTTACGAGCAGTACTTC	CASSGRLGYEQYF
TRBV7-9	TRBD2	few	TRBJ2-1	TGTGCCAGCAGCTTATCTAGCGGGGGCTACAATGAGCAGTTCTTC	CASSLSSGGYNEQFF
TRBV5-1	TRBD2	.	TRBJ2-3	TGCGCCAGCAGCTTTGTAGCGGGGGGCACAGATACGCAGTATTTT	CASSFVAGGTDTQYF
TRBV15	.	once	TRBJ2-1	TGTGCCACCAGCAGTTTGTCTGGGCGGGATCGGAACAATGAGCAGTTCTTC	CATSSLSGRDRNNEQFF
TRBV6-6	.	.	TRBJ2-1	TGTGCCAGCAGTTACTCTAGCCAGGTCAGTGAGCAGTTCTTC	CASSYSSQVSEQFF
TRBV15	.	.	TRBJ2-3	TGTGCCACCAGCAGTGAACTCGGGGGGCGGGGCACAGATACGCAGTATTTT	CATSSELGGRGTDTQYF
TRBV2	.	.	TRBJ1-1	TGTGCCAGCAGTGAAGGTTCGCTAAGGGCTGAAGCTTTCTTT	CASSEGSLRAEAFF
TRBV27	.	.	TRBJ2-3	TGTGCCAGCAGTTTCAGAGGGCCCAGCACAGATACGCAGTATTTT	CASSFRGPSTDTQYF
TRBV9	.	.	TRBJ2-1	TGTGCCAGCAGCGCAGTAACAGGGATCCCGATCTACAATGAGCAGTTCTTC	CASSAVTGIPIYNEQFF
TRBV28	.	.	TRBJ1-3	TGTGCCAGCAGTCCCCTTTCAGGGAAGGGAAACACCATATATTTT	CASSPLSGKGNTIYF
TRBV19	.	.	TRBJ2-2	TGTGCCAGTAGTTTCGGTGGAATCGCCGGGGAGCTGTTTTTT	CASSFGGIAGELFF
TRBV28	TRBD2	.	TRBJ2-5	TGTGCCAGCAGTTTAGGGACTAACGAAGAGACCCAGTACTTC	CASSLGTNEETQYF
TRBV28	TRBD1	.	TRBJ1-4	TGTGCCAGCAGGGAAACGACCGGGACAGAGGGCGAAAAACTGTTTTTT	CASRETTGTEGEKLFF
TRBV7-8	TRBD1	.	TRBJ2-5	TGTGCCAGCAGCATGGCCCAGGGGGCTTGGGAGACCCAGTACTTC	CASSMAQGAWETQYF
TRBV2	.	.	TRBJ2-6	TGTGCCAGCAGACTTGCGACAGACATGAACTCTGGGGCCAACGTCCTGACTTTC	CASRLATDMNSGANVLTF
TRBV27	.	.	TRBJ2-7	TGTGCCAGCGGAACCCTGGGCTACGAGCAGTACTTC	CASGTLGYEQYF
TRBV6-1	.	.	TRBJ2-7	TGTGCCAGCAGCCAGGGCAGGGACTACGAGCAGTACTTC	CASSQGRDYEQYF
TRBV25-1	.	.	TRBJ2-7	TGTGCCAGCAGTGCCCCGGAGCTTACCTACGAGCAGTACTTC	CASSAPELTYEQYF
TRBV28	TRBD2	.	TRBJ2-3	TGTGCCAGCAGTTTACTAGCGGAAAGCACAGATACGCAGTATTTT	CASSLLAESTDTQYF
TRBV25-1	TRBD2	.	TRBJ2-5	TGTGCCAGCAGTGAATCGGGGGTGCTAGCGGGAGCGGTGGAGACCCAGTACTTC	CASSESGVLAGAVETQYF
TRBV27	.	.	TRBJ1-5	TGTGCCAGCAGTGAGCTCTTGGGCAATCAGCCCCAGCATTTT	CASSELLGNQPQHF
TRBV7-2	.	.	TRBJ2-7	TGTGCCAGCAGCTCCCCAGGGCCCGAGCAGTACTTC	CASSSPGPEQYF
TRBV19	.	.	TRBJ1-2	TGTGCCAGTAGTATAGGACAGAGCTATGGCTACACCTTC	CASSIGQSYGYTF
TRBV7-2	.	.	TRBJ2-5	TGTGCCAGCAGCTTGATGGGGACCCCGACCCAGTACTTC	CASSLMGTPTQYF
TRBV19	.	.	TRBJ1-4	TGTGCCAGTAGTGTCGATATGGGACTTTACGAAAAACTGTTTTTT	CASSVDMGLYEKLFF
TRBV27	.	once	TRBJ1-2	TGTGCCAGCAGTTCCCTGACTTCGCCTATCTACACCTTC	CASSSLTSPIYTF
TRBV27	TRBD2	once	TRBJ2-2	TGTGCCAGCAGTTTGTTCCAATTACCGGGACTAGCGGGGGGCTCCCTAACCGGGGAGCTGTTTTTT	CASSLFQLPGLAGGSLTGELFF
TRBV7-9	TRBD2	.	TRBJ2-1	TGTGCCAGCAGCTTAATCGGACTAGCTGATGGTGAGCAGTTCTTC	CASSLIGLADGEQFF
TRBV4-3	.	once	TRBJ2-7	TGCGCCAGCAGCCAAGGCCACAACTCCTACGAGCAGTACTTC	CASSQGHNSYEQYF
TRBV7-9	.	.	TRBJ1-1	TGTGCCAGCAGCTTAGAAAGCTCCGATGAAGCTTTCTTT	CASSLESSDEAFF
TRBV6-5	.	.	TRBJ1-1	TGTGCCAGCAGTTTCATACGGGAGACTGAAGCTTTCTTT	CASSFIRETEAFF
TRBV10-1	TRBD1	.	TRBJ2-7	TGCGCCAGCAGTAGGGACAGGGGCTACGAGCAGTACTTC	CASSRDRGYEQYF
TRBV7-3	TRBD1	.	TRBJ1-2	TGTGCCAGCAGTCTATTTGGGGGAGGCACGGGACAGGGGGTCCAGGATGGCTACACCTTC	CASSLFGGGTGQGVQDGYTF
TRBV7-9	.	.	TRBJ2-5	TGTGCCAGCAGTCAAGCTACAGGGTCGGCCCAGTACTTC	CASSQATGSAQYF
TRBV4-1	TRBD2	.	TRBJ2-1	TGCGCCAGCAGCCAATACATAGCGGGAGAAGGACCCAATGAGCAGTTCTTC	CASSQYIAGEGPNEQFF
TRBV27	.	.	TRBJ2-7	TGTGCCAGCAGTTTAAGGTCAGGGATCTACGAGCAGTACTTC	CASSLRSGIYEQYF
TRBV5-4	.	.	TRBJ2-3	TGTGCCAGCAGCACATCTAGCACAGATACGCAGTATTTT	CASSTSSTDTQYF
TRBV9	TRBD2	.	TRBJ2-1	TGTGCCAGCAGCGTAGAAGGCGGGAGAAAACTTGAGCAGTTCTTC	CASSVEGGRKLEQFF
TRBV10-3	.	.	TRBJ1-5	TGTGCTGGGGGGGGAAACTATAGCAATCAGCCCCAGCATTTT	CAGGGNYSNQPQHF
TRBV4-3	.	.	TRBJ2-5	TGCGCCAGCAGCCAAGATCCCGGGGCGGAGGAGACCCAGTACTTC	CASSQDPGAEETQYF
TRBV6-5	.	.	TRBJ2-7	TGTGCCAGCAGTTTAACAGGCTCCTACGAGCAGTACTTC	CASSLTGSYEQYF
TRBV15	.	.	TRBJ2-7	TGTGCCACCAGCCCGGGAGTGACCTACGAGCAGTACTTC	CATSPGVTYEQYF
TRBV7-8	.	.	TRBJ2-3	TGTGCCAGCAGCTTTTCAGGGGGCACAGATACGCAGTATTTT	CASSFSGGTDTQYF
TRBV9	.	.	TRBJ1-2	TGTGCCAGCAGCGTAACCCCAGGGGAGAGTGACTATGGCTACACCTTC	CASSVTPGESDYGYTF
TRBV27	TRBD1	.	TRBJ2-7	TGTGCCAGCAGTATGACCGGGACAGGGGGGTACGAGCAGTACTTC	CASSMTGTGGYEQYF
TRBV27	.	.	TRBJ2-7	TGTGCCAGCAGTCCGTCAACAGGGACGGCCGAGCAGTACTTC	CASSPSTGTAEQYF
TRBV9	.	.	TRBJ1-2	TGTGCCAGCAGCGTTTCTTCCAGTAACTATGGCTACACCTTC	CASSVSSSNYGYTF
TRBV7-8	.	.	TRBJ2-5	TGTGCCAGCAGCTTAATGGTTGGGGAGACCCAGTACTTC	CASSLMVGETQYF
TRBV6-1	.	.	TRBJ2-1	TGTGCCAGCAGTGAACCAGCTGTTTACAGGGAAGTACATGAGCAGTTCTTC	CASSEPAVYREVHEQFF
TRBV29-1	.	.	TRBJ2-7	TGCAGCGTCCCCTCACCGAATTTCTACGAGCAGTACTTC	CSVPSPNFYEQYF
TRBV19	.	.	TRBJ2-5	TGTGCCAGTAGTACTTGGTCCCGTCAAGAGACCCAGTACTTC	CASSTWSRQETQYF
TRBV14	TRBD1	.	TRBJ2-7	TGTGCCAGCAGAGGGACAGGCGGCTACGAGCAGTACTTC	CASRGTGGYEQYF
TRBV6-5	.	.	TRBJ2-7	TGTGCCAGCAGTTCGGGCAGCTTGTATGGAAAGGAGCAGTACTTC	CASSSGSLYGKEQYF
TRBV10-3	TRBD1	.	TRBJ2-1	TGTGCCATCAGTGAGTGGGGGACAGGGTCCGACAATGAGCAGTTCTTC	CAISEWGTGSDNEQFF
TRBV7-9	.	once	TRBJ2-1	TGTGCCAGCAGGGAACAGCTTTTTTACAATGAGCAGTTCTTC	CASREQLFYNEQFF
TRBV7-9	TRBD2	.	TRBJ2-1	TGTGCCAGCAGCTTAGCCATAGCGGGTAGCTCCTACAATGAGCAGTTCTTC	CASSLAIAGSSYNEQFF
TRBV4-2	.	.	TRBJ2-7	TGTGCCAGCAGCCCCTTGGGCCACGAGCAGTACTTC	CASSPLGHEQYF
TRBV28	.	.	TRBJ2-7	TGTGCCAGCAGTTTCCACCGGAGCGCGCTGGAGCAGTACTTC	CASSFHRSALEQYF